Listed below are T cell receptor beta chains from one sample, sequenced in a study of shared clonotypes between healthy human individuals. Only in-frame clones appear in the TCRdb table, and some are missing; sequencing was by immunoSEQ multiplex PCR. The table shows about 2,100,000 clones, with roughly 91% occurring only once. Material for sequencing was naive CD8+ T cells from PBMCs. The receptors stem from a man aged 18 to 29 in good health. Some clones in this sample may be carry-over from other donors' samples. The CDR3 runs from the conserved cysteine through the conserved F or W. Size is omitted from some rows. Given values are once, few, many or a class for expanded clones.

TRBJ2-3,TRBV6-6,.,CASRLTPSSTTDTQYF
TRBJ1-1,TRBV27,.,CASSLSPGGTEAFF
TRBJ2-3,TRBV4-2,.,CASSQGSADTQYF
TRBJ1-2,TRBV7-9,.,CASSLGGIGYTF
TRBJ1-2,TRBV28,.,CASSFHDRRYGYTF
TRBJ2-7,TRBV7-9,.,CASSPAEGWAYEQYF
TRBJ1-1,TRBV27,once,CASNQGGNTEAFF
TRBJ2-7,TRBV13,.,CASSFGHGIDEQYF
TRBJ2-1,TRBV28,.,CASSLDLGLAGAYNEQFF
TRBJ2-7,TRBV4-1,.,CASSQDVRVSYEQYF
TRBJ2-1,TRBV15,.,CATSRDGGSRSSYNEQFF
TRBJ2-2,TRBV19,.,CASSTSNTGELFF
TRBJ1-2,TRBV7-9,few,CASSLAGTGYGYTF
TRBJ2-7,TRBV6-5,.,CASSYATGTAYEQYF
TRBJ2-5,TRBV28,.,CASSSPRDGGSVEGSETQYF
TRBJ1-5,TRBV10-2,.,CANAVGYNQPQHF
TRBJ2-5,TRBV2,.,CASSGVEGQETQYF
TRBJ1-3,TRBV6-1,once,CASNWGQGPGNTIYF
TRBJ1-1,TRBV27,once,CASSLYPVNTEAFF
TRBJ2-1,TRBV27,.,CASSLLFSSSHNEQFF
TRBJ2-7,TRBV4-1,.,CASSHLAGTYEQYF
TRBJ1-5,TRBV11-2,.,CASSGLAGPGQPQHF
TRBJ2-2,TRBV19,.,CASSIPLAGGTGELFF
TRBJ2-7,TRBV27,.,CASSLGPGTASSYEQYF
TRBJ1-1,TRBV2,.,CASRWTGRNTEAFF
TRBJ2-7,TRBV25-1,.,CASSGSYEQYF
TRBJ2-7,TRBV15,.,CATSRDRVHEQYF
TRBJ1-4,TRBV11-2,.,CASSLERATNEKLFF
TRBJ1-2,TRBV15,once,CATTTGRTNYGYTF
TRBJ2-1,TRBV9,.,CASSPSGRAHNEQFF
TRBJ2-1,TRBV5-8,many,CASSFYVGPNEQFF
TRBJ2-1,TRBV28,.,CASSFEGEGLNEQFF
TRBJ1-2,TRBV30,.,CAWGPEYNLDRDRKTNYYGYTF
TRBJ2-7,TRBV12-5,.,CASGLGEGLPLIEQYF
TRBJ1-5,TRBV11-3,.,CASTLGGGTPRQPQHF
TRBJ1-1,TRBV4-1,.,CASSQVGGNTEAFF
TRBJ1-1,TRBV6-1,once,CASSGVPNTEAFF
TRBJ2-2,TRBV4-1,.,CASSHHGASGMNTGELFF
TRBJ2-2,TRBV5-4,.,CASAILQGGELFF
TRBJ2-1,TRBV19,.,CASRPGGRNEQFF
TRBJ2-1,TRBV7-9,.,CASSPLVHRYNEQFF
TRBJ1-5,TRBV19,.,CASSIDREGDQPQHF
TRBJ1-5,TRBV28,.,CASSLRESNQPQHF
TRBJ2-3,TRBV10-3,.,CAISDPGGSTDTQYF
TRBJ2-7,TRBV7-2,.,CASSLVTDLVPYEQYF
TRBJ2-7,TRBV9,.,CASSVGQGTVEQYF
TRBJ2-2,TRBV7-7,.,CASSLDTKAGELFF
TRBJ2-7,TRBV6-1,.,CASSEVSGQTYYEQYF
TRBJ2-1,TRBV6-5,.,CASSYSMEGSNEQFF